Listed here are 24 T cell receptor beta chains from one sample, sequenced in a study of Graves' ophthalmopathy and Graves' hyperthyroidism. TCR beta CDR3 amplification used RNA transcripts. HTBI-primed first-round RT-PCR preceded second-round multiplex PCR. TCRdb redid the calling of the multiplex PCR reads with MiXCR, one entry per CDR3 protein. In the table there are some 150,000 distinct CDR3 sequences, around 40% of which are singletons. The sample taken for sequencing was peripheral blood. The receptors derive from a man aged 25-45 years with Graves' ophthalmopathy.

This sequence joins TRBV28 and TRBJ1-5; no firm D call. CDR1 and CDR2 from the germline V gene are MDHEN and SYDVKM. V was trimmed by 10 bases and J by 3 bases, leaving 10 bases between them. The CDR3 covers 12 residues. Here the CDR3 DNA reads TGTGCCATTGGCCGACCCAATCAGCCCCAGCATTTT. It codes for CAIGRPNQPQHF. Variable domain in full (rest from reference TRBV28 and TRBJ1-5): DVKVTQSSRYLVKRTGEKVFLECVQDMDHENMFWYRQDPGLGLRLIYFSYDVKMKEKGDIPEGYSVSREKKERFSLILESASTNQTSMYLCAIGRPNQPQHFGDGTRLSIL.

This clonotype appeared many times. The gene calls are TRBV20-1 and TRBJ2-7; 13 bases fit TRBD2. J gave up 5 bases and V 3 bases, and 10 bases lay outside the gene matches. CDR3 length equals 16 residues. Per the germline V gene, CDR1 is DFQATT and CDR2 is SNEGSKA (reference sequence). DNA of the CDR3: TGCAGTGCTAGCGCCCAGGAACTAGCGGGAGGGGACGAGCAGTACTTC. Protein product: CSASAQELAGGDEQYF.

This clonotype was detected many times. This chain's CDR3 is CASSLVESYGYTF. CDR3 nucleotide sequence: TGTGCCAGCAGCTTAGTAGAGAGCTACGGCTACACCTTC. This chain links TRBV7-2 with TRBJ1-2; D is uncertain. The V gene lost 1 base and the J gene lost 8 bases, with 11 bases spanning the gap. This CDR3 is built from 13 residues. CDR1 is SGHTA and CDR2 is FQGNSA in the germline V gene.

This clonotype was picked up many times. The chain joins TRBV24-1 to TRBJ2-2; TRBD2 is a possible D gene (6 bases). V was pared by 0 bases and J by 5 bases, with 12 bases between. Per germline, CDR1 KGHDR and CDR2 SFDVKD. The CDR3 length is 16 residues. The CDR3 is CATSDLGSGLTGELFF. DNA of the CDR3: TGTGCCACCAGTGATTTGGGTAGCGGCTTAACCGGGGAGCTGTTTTTT.

This chain joins TRBV28 and TRBJ1-2, with D tentatively TRBD1 (6 bases). V lost 3 bases and J lost 5, with 16 bases in between. CDR3 length: 15 residues. CDR1 MDHEN and CDR2 SYDVKM come from the germline V gene. The CDR3 DNA reads as TGTGCCAGCAGTTTGGCCCCACAGGGTTCATATGGCTACACCTTC. As protein: CASSLAPQGSYGYTF.

At least ten counts were recorded for this clonotype. This chain joins TRBV6-2 or TRBV6-3 and TRBJ1-5, with D maybe TRBD1 (5 bases). The CDR3 sequence is 14 residues long. Trimming stripped 2 bases from V and 2 bases from J, with 7 bases between. Germline V gene sequence: CDR1 MNHEY, CDR2 SVGEGT. The CDR3 DNA sequence: TGTGCCAGCAGTTACGTGGGGGGCAATCAGCCCCAGCATTTT. It codes for CASSYVGGNQPQHF.

This clonotype turned up a few times. The chain recombines TRBV7-9 with TRBJ1-2; D is unclear. V lost 4 bases, J lost 7 bases, and 13 bases lay in between. The CDR3 has 13 residues. CDR1 is SEHNR and CDR2 is FQNEAQ in the germline V gene (reference sequence). The CDR3 is CASSSFRRGGYTF. The CDR3, as DNA: TGTGCCAGCAGCTCCTTCCGACGCGGTGGCTACACCTTC.

The chain couples TRBV2 to TRBJ1-1; D gene uncertain. Germline lookup yields CDR1 SNHLY and CDR2 FYNNEI. The germline V and J ends were trimmed by 4 bases and 4 bases, with 10 bases remaining between them. The CDR3 consists of 13 residues. The CDR3 nucleotides read TGTGCCAGCAGTGTACAGAGTAGCACTGAAGCTTTCTTT. It yields the protein CASSVQSSTEAFF.

The chain is built from TRBV7-8 and TRBJ1-6; TRBD1 agrees at 7 bases. From germline, CDR1 is SGHVS and CDR2 FQNEAQ. The CDR3 contains 12 residues. V gave up 5 bases and J gave up 14 bases; unmatched junction bases: 6. This CDR3 is CASSPGGVALHF. The CDR3 nucleotides read TGTGCCAGCAGCCCAGGGGGGGTCGCCCTCCACTTT.

In its sample, this clonotype was seen many times. The chain combines TRBV10-3 with TRBJ1-2; 9 bases line up with TRBD1. With V trimmed by 6 bases and J by 2 bases, 4 bases remained unmatched. Germline V gene data show CDR1 as ENHRY and CDR2 as SYGVKD. The CDR3 runs 14 residues. The CDR3 protein is CAIRLTGGNYGYTF. CDR3 nucleotides: TGTGCCATCAGATTGACAGGGGGGAACTATGGCTACACCTTC.

This clonotype was recorded at least ten times. The V gene is TRBV7-8, the J gene TRBJ2-7; no reliable D call. Trimming left V 7 bases short and J 5 bases short, with 15 bases between. Germline V gene lookup returns CDR1 SGHVS and CDR2 FQNEAQ. The length of the CDR3 is 13 residues. CDR3: CASTRDKRDEQYF. The CDR3 nucleotides read TGTGCCAGCACCCGAGACAAAAGGGACGAGCAGTACTTC. The full variable domain, completed using reference TRBV7-8 and TRBJ2-7, is GAGVSQSPRYKVAKRGQDVALRCDPISGHVSLFWYQQALGQGPEFLTYFQNEAQLDKSGLPSDRFFAERPEGSVSTLKIQRTQQEDSAVYLCASTRDKRDEQYFGPGTRLTVT.

The V and J genes are TRBV12-3 or TRBV12-4 and TRBJ1-2; a possible D gene is TRBD1 (6 bases). V lost 5 bases and J lost 2, with 12 bases in between. There are 14 residues in the CDR3. The CDR3 protein is CASSPRDINYGYTF. The CDR3 DNA sequence: TGTGCCAGCAGTCCGCGGGACATAAACTATGGCTACACCTTC.

The sample holds many counts of this clonotype. This chain connects TRBV20-1 to TRBJ2-5, with D possibly TRBD1 on 5 matching bases. CDR3 length equals 14 residues. The V gene lost 1 base and the J gene lost 1 base, with 10 bases spanning the gap. CDR1 DFQATT and CDR2 SNEGSKA come from the germline V gene (reference sequence). Here the CDR3 DNA reads TGCAGTGCTAGAGTCGACAGCCTCCAAGAGACCCAGTACTTC. It encodes CSARVDSLQETQYF.

In its sample, this clonotype was seen many times. The genes are TRBV6-5 and TRBJ1-1; D unresolved. The V end was cut by 9 bases, the J end by 5 bases, with 19 bases between. The CDR3 extends over 14 amino acids. Germline V CDR1 and CDR2: MNHEY, SVGAGI. The CDR3: CASSLDNLWTEAFF. In DNA form, the CDR3 reads TGTGCCAGTTCGTTAGACAACCTCTGGACTGAAGCTTTCTTT.

The chain joins TRBV7-3 to TRBJ1-5; D remains unclear. The CDR3 loop spans 13 amino acids. V was shortened by 3 bases and J by 4 bases, with 7 bases between the two germline ends. Per the germline V gene, CDR1 is SGHTA and CDR2 is FQGTGA. The CDR3 protein is CASSFLPNQPQHF. The CDR3 coding sequence is TGTGCCAGCAGCTTTCTCCCGAATCAGCCCCAGCATTTT.

V gene TRBV15 combines with J gene TRBJ1-2; D might be TRBD1 (5 bases). The germline V gene encodes CDR1 LNHNV and CDR2 YYDKDF (reference sequence). There are 14 residues in the CDR3. Trimming stripped 1 base from V and 4 bases from J, with 10 bases between. The CDR3 region is CATSRGRVRYGYTF. DNA of the CDR3: TGTGCCACCAGCAGAGGCAGGGTGCGCTATGGCTACACCTTC.

A few counts support this clonotype. The gene calls are TRBV24-1 and TRBJ2-5; possible D gene TRBD1, 5 bases. This CDR3 contains 15 residues. Germline lookup yields CDR1 KGHDR and CDR2 SFDVKD. The germline V and J ends were trimmed by 3 bases and 0 bases, with 10 bases remaining between them. The CDR3 DNA is TGTGCCACCAGTGATCCAGACAGCAACCAAGAGACCCAGTACTTC. Its protein is CATSDPDSNQETQYF.

This clonotype was recorded at least ten times. The chain has TRBV20-1 and TRBJ1-2; the match to TRBD1 covers 10 bases. The CDR3 is 14 amino acids. The ends lost 6 bases at V and 2 bases at J; junction bases unmatched: 6. Germline CDR1 is DFQATT and CDR2 is SNEGSKA (reference sequence). CDR3 sequence reads: CSATGTGVNYGYTF. The CDR3 DNA reads TGCAGTGCAACCGGGACAGGGGTAAACTATGGCTACACCTTC.

V gene TRBV19 combines with J gene TRBJ2-7; possibly TRBD2 for D (5 bases). The germline V and J ends were trimmed by 5 bases and 3 bases, with 14 bases remaining between them. CDR3 size: 14 residues. Germline CDR1 LNHDA, CDR2 SQIVND (reference sequence). This chain's CDR3 is CASSAAPSGYEQYF. The CDR3 DNA is TGTGCCAGTAGTGCCGCCCCCAGCGGCTACGAGCAGTACTTC.

The chain uses TRBV6-1 and TRBJ1-2; no firm D call. The V end was cut by 3 bases, the J end by 3 bases, with 17 bases between. This CDR3 spans 16 amino acids. The germline V gene has CDR1 MNHNS and CDR2 SASEGT. The CDR3 loop reads CASSEAVYPLYYGYTF. For the CDR3, the DNA is TGTGCCAGCAGTGAGGCAGTGTACCCGTTATACTATGGCTACACCTTC.

This clonotype occurred many times. The gene calls are TRBV28 and TRBJ2-7; D call uncertain. The length of the CDR3 is 14 residues. V was pared by 4 bases and J by 4 bases, with 14 bases between. In germline, CDR1 is MDHEN, CDR2 SYDVKM. The CDR3 sequence is CASSYRLGKYEQYF. CDR3 DNA: TGTGCCAGCAGTTACCGACTGGGAAAATACGAGCAGTACTTC.

This clonotype appeared many times. J is TRBJ1-2 and V is TRBV25-1; 11 bases are shared with TRBD1. The length of the CDR3 is 15 residues. CDR1 is MGHDK, CDR2 SYGVNS, per germline. The V gene end was trimmed by 3 bases and the J gene end by 1 base; junction bases not matched to a gene: 1. This chain's CDR3 is CASSEGTGGNYGYTF. In DNA, the CDR3 is TGTGCCAGCAGTGAGGGGACAGGGGGTAACTATGGCTACACCTTC.

In this sample, this clonotype turned up once. J is TRBJ1-2 and V is TRBV6-1; TRBD1 matches at 9 bases. CDR1 is MNHNS and CDR2 is SASEGT in the germline V gene. V trimming: 7 bases; J trimming: 8 bases; junction bases outside the gene matches: 8. The CDR3 spans 13 residues. The CDR3 is CASIPTGGRGYTF. As DNA, the CDR3 is TGTGCCAGCATACCGACAGGGGGTCGAGGCTACACCTTC.

There are many counts of this clonotype. In DNA form, the CDR3 reads TGTGCCAGCAGCCAGGGACAGGGAGGGATGAACACTGAAGCTTTCTTT. Encoded protein: CASSQGQGGMNTEAFF. The rearrangement uses TRBV4-2 and TRBJ1-1; 9 bases map to TRBD1. Trimming took 3 bases from V and 0 from J; bases not matched to a gene: 5. CDR1 and CDR2 (germline): LGHNA, YNFKEQ. The CDR3 runs 16 residues.